The 3 T cell receptor beta chains given below trace back to one sample, sequenced in a study of sequential checkpoint blockade in melanoma. Using immunoSEQ multiplex PCR, the repertoire was profiled, and TCRdb retains in-frame clones only, with some absent. This sample has about 32,000 clones, with approximately 86% found just once. Treatment indicated: randomized to nivolumab then ipilimumab (arm A) or the reverse (arm B). The sequencing here drew on CD8+ T cells sorted from blood (inferred from file names), taken from a patient given nivolumab and ipilimumab in sequence. These receptors originate from a human donor with melanoma.

This sequence joins TRBV19 and TRBJ2-1, with 7 positions matching TRBD2. CDR3 length: 15 residues. CDR1 is LNHDA and CDR2 is SQIVND in the germline V gene (reference sequence). The ends lost 3 bases at V and 0 bases at J; junction bases unmatched: 2. CDR3 nucleotides: TGTGCCAGTAGTATTCTAGCGGCCTCCTACAATGAGCAGTTCTTC. Translating it yields CASSILAASYNEQFF.

This clone showed up just once. The chain has TRBV13 and TRBJ1-1, with 8 bases identical to TRBD1. Trimming removed 5 bases from V and 12 bases from J; junction bases left unmatched: 17. The CDR3 has 15 residues. The germline V gene encodes CDR1 PRHDT and CDR2 FYEKMQ (reference sequence). CDR3 sequence: CASSPGGQGAFLPFF. DNA for the CDR3: TGTGCCAGCAGCCCTGGAGGGCAGGGGGCCTTCTTGCCTTTCTTT.

The chain joins TRBV18 to TRBJ2-5; TRBD1 matches at 7 bases. The J call may be mistaken, given a closer DNA end match to TRBJ2-7. Germline CDR1 and CDR2: KGHSH and LQKENI. The CDR3 spans 13 residues. The chain's CDR3 is CASSPRDSYEQYF. CDR3 sequence (DNA): TGTGCCAGCTCCCCCCGGGACAGCTACGAGCAGTACTTC.